Listed below are T cell receptor beta chains from one sample, sequenced in a study of blood T cell repertoires in COVID-19. TCRdb keeps only in-frame clones here, not all; method: immunoSEQ multiplex PCR. The sample contains around 250,000 clones, over 75% of which appear only once. The material sequenced was peripheral blood. These receptor sequences come from a human donor in a cohort sampled during active COVID-19. The CDR3 runs from the conserved cysteine through the conserved F or W. A D gene is named only where the DNA matches it firmly. Expanded clones get a size class; other rows say once, few or many, or leave the size out.

cdr3_nt	cdr3_aa	d_call	v_call	j_call	clone_size
TGTGCCAGCAGCTTAGAGGAGGTTACCCCCTACAATGAGCAGTTCTTC	CASSLEEVTPYNEQFF	-	TRBV7-6	TRBJ2-1	-
TGTGCCAGTACTCCCAAGATTACAGGGGCTGGAAACACCATATATTTT	CASTPKITGAGNTIYF	TRBD1	TRBV19	TRBJ1-3	-
TGTGCCACCCGACCGGGACTAGTTTACAATGAGCAGTTCTTC	CATRPGLVYNEQFF	TRBD2	TRBV3-1/TRBV3-2	TRBJ2-1	-
TGTGCCAGCAGTTCCATTGGGGGCAGGGGGACTGAAGCTTTCTTT	CASSSIGGRGTEAFF	TRBD1	TRBV28	TRBJ1-1	few
TGTGCCATCAAGTCCGGGACAGGGGGTGTCAATGAGCAGTTCTTC	CAIKSGTGGVNEQFF	TRBD1	TRBV10-3	TRBJ2-1	-
TGTGCCAGCAGCGTATCGGGACAGGGGGCGGAAAAACTGTTTTTT	CASSVSGQGAEKLFF	TRBD1	TRBV9	TRBJ1-4	-
TGTGCCAGCAGACGAGGACTAGCGGGGATAGAGACCCAGTACTTC	CASRRGLAGIETQYF	TRBD2	TRBV28	TRBJ2-5	-
TGTGCCAGCAGCTTGGATAGGGACTGGGATACGCAGTATTTT	CASSLDRDWDTQYF	-	TRBV5-5	TRBJ2-3	-
TGTGCCAGCAGCGCGGGACAGGGAATGGATTCACCCCTCCACTTT	CASSAGQGMDSPLHF	TRBD1	TRBV7-8	TRBJ1-6	-
TGTGCCAGCAGCCAAGATCACAATCAGCCCCAGCATTTT	CASSQDHNQPQHF	-	TRBV4-2	TRBJ1-5	-
TGTGCCAGCAGCCCGCTCCCGGACAGGGTTAGCAACACTGAAGCTTTCTTT	CASSPLPDRVSNTEAFF	TRBD1	TRBV3-1/TRBV3-2	TRBJ1-1	once
TGTGCCAGCAGCCCCCCGGGACAGGGGTTCGAAGATACGCAGTATTTT	CASSPPGQGFEDTQYF	TRBD1	TRBV2	TRBJ2-3	-
TGTGCCAGCAGCCCTTCGGGACTAATAAGCGGGGAGCTGTTTTTT	CASSPSGLISGELFF	TRBD2	TRBV5-6	TRBJ2-2	-
TGTGCCAGCAGCTTCGGCGGGGGGCTTTTCACTGAAGCTTTCTTT	CASSFGGGLFTEAFF	-	TRBV7-2	TRBJ1-1	-
TGTGCCAGCGAGACAGGGAGTATGGAGCAGTACTTC	CASETGSMEQYF	TRBD1	TRBV6-5	TRBJ2-7	-
TGTGCCAGCAGCTTGGGGGGGCCCACTGAAGCTTTCTTT	CASSLGGPTEAFF	-	TRBV7-3	TRBJ1-1	-
TGTGCCAGCTCACCACGACAGCTCTCTGGAAACACCATATATTTT	CASSPRQLSGNTIYF	-	TRBV18	TRBJ1-3	many
TGTGCCAGCAGCTTAGGAGGACAGGCGAAAGAGCAGTACTTC	CASSLGGQAKEQYF	TRBD1	TRBV11-3	TRBJ2-7	once
TGTGCCCGTCAGGGGCGGAACACTGAAGCTTTCTTT	CARQGRNTEAFF	-	TRBV27	TRBJ1-1	-
TGCGCCAGCAGCCAAGAACGGAGCGGGAGGGTCCGACACAATGAGCAGTTCTTC	CASSQERSGRVRHNEQFF	TRBD2	TRBV4-1	TRBJ2-1	-
TGTGCCAGCAGCTTAGCGGTAGAAGAGACCCAGTACTTC	CASSLAVEETQYF	-	TRBV7-2	TRBJ2-5	-
TGTGCCAGCCGGGGAAGATTCTCGGACGAGCAGTACTTC	CASRGRFSDEQYF	-	TRBV14	TRBJ2-7	-
TGTGCCAGCAGCCCCAACGGGATTTCCGGGGAGCTGTTTTTT	CASSPNGISGELFF	-	TRBV9	TRBJ2-2	-
TGTGCCAGCAGTTACTCGAATGACCTAGCCCCCTACGAGCAGTACTTC	CASSYSNDLAPYEQYF	-	TRBV6-2/TRBV6-3	TRBJ2-7	-
TGTGCCAGCAGCGTAGAACTCCGCGGCTCTGGAAACACCATATATTTT	CASSVELRGSGNTIYF	-	TRBV9	TRBJ1-3	-
TGTGCCACCAGTGATTTGTTCCGGGATACGCAGTATTTT	CATSDLFRDTQYF	-	TRBV24-1	TRBJ2-3	-
TGCAGCGTTTCCCATACACAGGAGACCCAGTACTTC	CSVSHTQETQYF	-	TRBV29-1	TRBJ2-5	-
TGTGCCAGTAGTGGGAGGGGACGTCAGCCCCAGCATTTT	CASSGRGRQPQHF	-	TRBV19	TRBJ1-5	-
TGTGCCAGTAGTTCGGCGGGAGGCTACGAGCAGTACTTC	CASSSAGGYEQYF	TRBD2	TRBV19	TRBJ2-7	-
TGTGCCAGCTCACCGCGCGTCCGTGAAGCTTTCTTT	CASSPRVREAFF	-	TRBV18	TRBJ1-1	-
TGCGCCAGCAGCTTGGCTAGCGGTGGACAGGGAAGCACAGATACGCAGTATTTT	CASSLASGGQGSTDTQYF	-	TRBV5-1	TRBJ2-3	few
TGCGCCAGCAGCGCGGAATACTTCGACAGGGACAACACCGGGGAGCTGTTTTTT	CASSAEYFDRDNTGELFF	TRBD1	TRBV5-1	TRBJ2-2	-
TGTGCCAGCAGCTTAGTGGGAGGGGTGGCTGGGGCCAACGTCCTGACTTTC	CASSLVGGVAGANVLTF	TRBD2	TRBV11-2	TRBJ2-6	-
TGTGCCAGCAGTTTGGGACAGGTTCAAAATGAAAAACTGTTTTTT	CASSLGQVQNEKLFF	TRBD1	TRBV28	TRBJ1-4	-
TGCGCCAGCACCTCCGGGGATCTCCAGCCCCAGCATTTT	CASTSGDLQPQHF	-	TRBV10-2	TRBJ1-5	-
TGTGCCAGCAGCATTGACCAGGGGGCCGGCTATGGCTACACCTTC	CASSIDQGAGYGYTF	TRBD1	TRBV7-2	TRBJ1-2	-
TGTGCCAGCAGCTTAGTCGGGGGGCCCACAGATACGCAGTATTTT	CASSLVGGPTDTQYF	-	TRBV11-3	TRBJ2-3	-
TGTGCCATCAGTGAGACCGGCGACTCTAACTATGGCTACACCTTC	CAISETGDSNYGYTF	-	TRBV10-3	TRBJ1-2	-
TGTGCCAGCGTTGGACAGGGTGGAATTCAGCCCCAGCATTTT	CASVGQGGIQPQHF	TRBD1	TRBV19	TRBJ1-5	few
TGTGCCAGCAGCCAAAAGTGGTGGGAGACTGAAGCTTTCTTT	CASSQKWWETEAFF	-	TRBV14	TRBJ1-1	-
TGTGCCAGCAGCTCGAACGCACAGGGGAATGAGCAGTTCTTC	CASSSNAQGNEQFF	TRBD1	TRBV7-9	TRBJ2-1	-
TGTGCCAGCAGCTTAGGTACGGGGACATTTAATGAAAAACTGTTTTTT	CASSLGTGTFNEKLFF	-	TRBV7-9	TRBJ1-4	-